The 19 T cell receptor beta chains reported below all come from one sample, sequenced in a study of cytomegalovirus exposure and HLA in healthy donors. Vbeta (60) and Jbeta (13) primers were used in the PCR. Profiled with immunoSEQ multiplex PCR; TCRdb holds only in-frame clones, not every one. In the table there are some 110,000 clones, around two thirds of which are singletons. Sequenced sample: PBMCs. The receptors were gathered from a middle-aged woman in good health and CMV-seropositive.

The chain has TRBV21-1 and TRBJ1-2; TRBD1, the D gene given by the table, was not confirmed from the DNA. TRBV21-1 is a pseudogene. There are 15 residues in the CDR3. The CDR3 sequence: CASSKADKTVYGYTF. Written as DNA, the CDR3 is TGTGCCAGCAGCAAAGCGGACAAGACAGTCTATGGCTACACCTTC.

The rearrangement links TRBV5-1 to TRBJ1-3; D ambiguous. The CDR3 extends over 17 amino acids. Trimming cost V 0 bases and J 4 bases, with 17 bases left between them. Germline V gene lookup returns CDR1 SGHRS and CDR2 YFSETQ. The CDR3 here is CASSLAMRPAGGNTIYF. CDR3 coding DNA: TGCGCCAGCAGCTTGGCCATGCGCCCGGCAGGAGGAAACACCATATATTTT.

This clone was seen only once. The chain couples TRBV18 to TRBJ1-1; no definite D call. The CDR3 totals 13 residues. V was cut by 5 bases and J by 3 bases, with 10 bases left in between. Per germline, CDR1 KGHSH and CDR2 LQKENI. The CDR3 DNA is TGTGCCAGCTCAACATCAGGTGACACTGAAGCTTTCTTT. This translates into CASSTSGDTEAFF.

This chain uses TRBV18 with TRBJ2-7, with D perhaps TRBD1 (5 bases). This CDR3 contains 13 residues. Between the trimmed V and J ends, which lost 0 bases and 5 bases, there was a span of 8 bases. Germline CDR1 is KGHSH and CDR2 is LQKENI. The CDR3 coding sequence is TGTGCCAGCTCACCACCAGGGGCCAACGAGCAGTACTTC. It codes for CASSPPGANEQYF.

The V and J genes are TRBV7-8 and TRBJ2-5; the match to TRBD1 covers 10 bases. V gave up 1 base and J gave up 6 bases; unmatched junction bases: 11. The CDR3 totals 17 residues. Looked up from germline, CDR1 is SGHVS and CDR2 is FQNEAQ. This CDR3 is CASSLGQGAGGIKTQYF. In DNA form, the CDR3 reads TGTGCCAGCAGCTTAGGACAGGGGGCCGGGGGGATAAAGACCCAGTACTTC.

CDR3 loop: CASKGSNQPQHF. CDR3 nucleotides: TGTGCCAGTAAGGGGAGCAATCAGCCCCAGCATTTT. The chain uses TRBV19 and TRBJ1-5; weak D call: TRBD1 (5 bases). The germline CDR1 and CDR2 sequences are LNHDA and SQIVND (reference sequence). The V end lost 7 bases, the J end lost 1 base, and 5 bases lay between the germline ends. The CDR3 is 12 amino acids. Complete variable domain (other parts from reference TRBV19 and TRBJ1-5): DGGITQSPKYLFRKEGQNVTLSCEQNLNHDAMYWYRQDPGQGLRLIYYSQIVNDFQKGDIAEGYSVSREKKESFPLTVTSAQKNPTAFYLCASKGSNQPQHFGDGTRLSIL.

The CDR3 is CASRGSPNEQYF. In DNA form, the CDR3 reads TGTGCCAGCCGAGGCAGTCCCAACGAGCAGTACTTC. The chain combines TRBV25-1 with TRBJ2-7; D gene unclear. Germline V lookup: CDR1 MGHDK, CDR2 SYGVNS. Trimming took 8 bases from V and 5 from J, leaving 13 bases between them. The length of the CDR3 is 12 residues.

This clone is a singleton in its sample. This chain connects TRBV10-3 to TRBJ2-7; possible D gene TRBD2, 5 bases. This CDR3 region has 12 residues. V gave up 6 bases and J gave up 1 base, with 7 bases separating them. Germline V gene lookup returns CDR1 ENHRY and CDR2 SYGVKD. CDR3 region: CAIRGDSYEQYF. In nucleotides, the CDR3 is TGTGCCATCAGGGGAGATTCCTACGAGCAGTACTTC.

The rearrangement links TRBV9 to TRBJ2-5, with 8 positions matching TRBD2. The CDR3 is made up of 16 amino acids. Per the germline V gene, CDR1 is SGDLS and CDR2 is YYNGEE. V lost 0 bases, J lost 4 bases, and 8 bases stayed unmatched. The CDR3 DNA follows: TGTGCCAGCAGCGTAGCAGCGGGAGTAGGGGCAGAGACCCAGTACTTC. Encoded protein: CASSVAAGVGAETQYF.

The V and J genes are TRBV28 and TRBJ2-7, with a tentative D call TRBD1 (5 bases). Trimming cost V 1 base and J 6 bases, with 13 bases left between them. The CDR3 loop spans 14 amino acids. Germline-derived CDR1 and CDR2 are MDHEN and SYDVKM. The CDR3 here is CASSLFPQGLEQYF. The CDR3 coding sequence is TGTGCCAGCAGTTTATTCCCCCAGGGCCTCGAGCAGTACTTC.

In DNA form, the CDR3 reads TGTGCCAGCCAAACAGGGGACTATGGCTACACCTTC. Translation: CASQTGDYGYTF. The chain uses TRBV6-1 and TRBJ1-2, with 7 bases fitting TRBD1. Germline V gives CDR1 MNHNS, CDR2 SASEGT. With V trimmed by 8 bases and J by 3 bases, 3 bases remained unmatched. The CDR3 spans 12 residues.

This chain uses TRBV7-9 with TRBJ1-4; TRBD1 aligns across 9 bases. V shed 4 bases and J 4 bases; nucleotides not matched to a gene: 4. CDR1 is SEHNR, CDR2 FQNEAQ, per germline (reference sequence). This CDR3 comprises 15 residues. CDR3: CASSSTGGGNEKLFF. CDR3 coding DNA: TGTGCCAGCAGCTCCACAGGGGGCGGTAATGAAAAACTGTTTTTT.

The gene calls are TRBV28 and TRBJ2-7; D ambiguous. Trimming took 6 bases from V and 3 from J, leaving 9 bases between them. CDR1 MDHEN and CDR2 SYDVKM come from the germline V gene. The CDR3 has 12 amino acids. The CDR3 coding sequence is TGTGCCAGCAGCCGCGGAGACTACGAGCAGTACTTC. This encodes CASSRGDYEQYF.

The CDR3 protein is CASSLQGASYEQYF. CDR3 nucleotide sequence: TGTGCCAGTAGTTTACAGGGGGCTTCCTACGAGCAGTACTTC. V gene TRBV19 combines with J gene TRBJ2-7; 9 bases fit TRBD1. CDR3 size: 14 residues. With 5 bases clipped from V and 1 base from J, the junction kept 3 bases outside the gene matches. Per the germline V gene, CDR1 is LNHDA and CDR2 is SQIVND (reference sequence). The full variable domain, completed using reference TRBV19 and TRBJ2-7, is DGGITQSPKYLFRKEGQNVTLSCEQNLNHDAMYWYRQDPGQGLRLIYYSQIVNDFQKGDIAEGYSVSREKKESFPLTVTSAQKNPTAFYLCASSLQGASYEQYFGPGTRLTVT.

The chain combines TRBV29-1 with TRBJ2-7; no firm D call. The CDR3 extends over 11 amino acids. The V end lost 7 bases, the J end lost 1 base, and 8 bases lay between the germline ends. Looked up from germline, CDR1 is SQVTM and CDR2 is ANQGSEA. DNA for the CDR3: TGCAGCGGGCGCGGTTCCTACGAGCAGTACTTC. Translated: CSGRGSYEQYF.

V is TRBV6-5 and J is TRBJ2-5; D remains ambiguous. The CDR3 is made up of 12 amino acids. Trimming pared 5 bases from V and 5 bases from J, leaving 9 bases between. The germline V gene encodes CDR1 MNHEY and CDR2 SVGAGI. This chain's CDR3 is CASSPDIETQYF. CDR3 coding DNA: TGTGCCAGCAGTCCAGATATTGAGACCCAGTACTTC.

J is TRBJ1-1 and V is TRBV27; 7 positions agree with TRBD1. The CDR3 length is 15 residues. Trimming removed 4 bases from V and 4 bases from J; junction bases left unmatched: 9. Germline V lookup: CDR1 MNHEY, CDR2 SMNVEV (reference sequence). The CDR3 loop reads CASSSGQRVGTEAFF. The DNA for the CDR3 is TGTGCCAGCAGTTCGGGACAGAGGGTGGGCACTGAAGCTTTCTTT.

In its sample, this clone was seen a few times. V usage is TRBV7-9 and J usage is TRBJ1-4; D gene ambiguous. The germline V and J ends were trimmed by 5 bases and 8 bases, with 12 bases remaining between them. The CDR3 spans 13 residues. Germline V gene sequence: CDR1 SEHNR, CDR2 FQNEAQ (reference sequence). In DNA, the CDR3 is TGTGCCAGCAGCCAGAGGCCGGAAGAAAAACTGTTTTTT. Its translation: CASSQRPEEKLFF.

The rearrangement uses TRBV30 and TRBJ2-7; 8 bases are a match to TRBD2. Germline trimming cut 4 bases from V and 3 bases from J; bases unmatched to any gene: 2. The CDR3 extends over 12 amino acids. In germline, CDR1 is GTSNPN, CDR2 SVGIG (reference sequence). The CDR3 loop reads CAWNAGGYEQYF. The CDR3 DNA reads TGTGCCTGGAACGCGGGGGGCTACGAGCAGTACTTC.